Below, one TCR beta chain is given with its context. This entry is derived from a study of T cell changes during pregnancy in multiple sclerosis. Sequenced by immunoSEQ multiplex PCR; TCRdb stores in-frame clones only, minus some. Counted here are roughly 55,000 clones, around 92% occurring once; the ten biggest clones make up more than 0.15%. The V end was cut by 2 bases, the J end by 1 base, with 8 bases between. CDR1 MNHEY and CDR2 SMNVEV come from the germline V gene (reference sequence). The CDR3 runs to 15 residues. The TCR comes from a female donor in good health, enrolled as a control in a pregnancy study. Specimen: CD4+ T cells from peripheral blood mononuclear cells, collected after pregnancy. The chain recombines TRBV27 with TRBJ1-4, with D unclear. This CDR3 is CASSLTQLTNEKLFF. Written as DNA, the CDR3 is TGTGCCAGCAGTTTAACTCAACTAACTAATGAAAAACTGTTTTTT.